The 5 T cell receptor beta chains below all came from one sample that was sequenced in a study of T cell responses to AZD1222 COVID-19 vaccine. Here immunoSEQ multiplex PCR was the method, and the copy in TCRdb shows in-frame clones only, minus some. The sample yields around 140,000 clones, about nine tenths seen once. The sample consisted of peripheral blood, taken on day 0 of AZD1222 vaccination. The receptors derive from an adult in good health.

A few counts support this clone. The CDR3, as DNA: TGTGCCACCAGTGGTGTAGCGGGCACCACAGATACGCAGTATTTT. Protein sequence: CATSGVAGTTDTQYF. V gene TRBV24-1 combines with J gene TRBJ2-3; 7 bases map to TRBD2. This CDR3 comprises 15 residues. The germline gives CDR1 KGHDR, CDR2 SFDVKD. Losses at the gene ends were 5 bases for V and 2 bases for J; bases not matched to a gene: 6.

The rearrangement links TRBV2 to TRBJ2-6; D is unresolved. V was trimmed by 3 bases and J by 2 bases, leaving 5 bases between them. Germline V gene data show CDR1 as SNHLY and CDR2 as FYNNEI. The CDR3 runs 14 residues. The CDR3 DNA reads as TGTGCCAGCAGTGACCGGGCTGGGGCCAACGTCCTGACTTTC. This encodes CASSDRAGANVLTF.

The J gene is TRBJ2-1, the V gene TRBV5-1; unclear D gene. This CDR3 has 13 amino acids. The germline V gene encodes CDR1 SGHRS and CDR2 YFSETQ. V lost 0 bases and J lost 5, with 6 bases in between. The CDR3 DNA is TGCGCCAGCAGCTTGGGGACCCACAATGAGCAGTTCTTC. Amino acids: CASSLGTHNEQFF.

This clone was picked up one time. The chain links TRBV27 to TRBJ1-6; D might be TRBD1 (6 bases). V lost 4 bases to trimming and J lost 10 bases, with 20 bases between them. The CDR3 totals 16 residues. Germline-derived CDR1 and CDR2 are MNHEY and SMNVEV (reference sequence). CDR3: CASSSEPTGFRSPLHF. CDR3 in DNA: TGTGCCAGCAGTTCGGAACCTACAGGGTTTAGATCACCCCTCCACTTT.

The genes are TRBV19 and TRBJ1-6, with 7 bases matching TRBD1. J was trimmed by 6 bases and V by 9 bases; bases with no gene match: 8. Germline V gene lookup returns CDR1 LNHDA and CDR2 SQIVND (reference sequence). This CDR3 is built from 14 residues. The DNA for the CDR3 is TGTGCCAGCAGACAGGGACTTTCTAATTCACCCCTCCACTTT. Residues: CASRQGLSNSPLHF. The full variable domain, with the rest looked up from reference TRBV19 and TRBJ1-6, is DGGITQSPKYLFRKEGQNVTLSCEQNLNHDAMYWYRQDPGQGLRLIYYSQIVNDFQKGDIAEGYSVSREKKESFPLTVTSAQKNPTAFYLCASRQGLSNSPLHFGNGTRLTVT.